This T cell receptor beta chain was identified during a study of shared clonotypes between healthy human individuals (dated by TCRdb to 2018 to 2021). Looking at the study overall: A few men and a couple of women, aged 18 to 49 years, made up the cohort. The study deeply sequenced blood TCR repertoires of several healthy adults to estimate repertoire size and the extent of clonotype sharing between individuals. Different laboratories and diverse techniques were used to prepare libraries and sequence TCR repertoires, to increase sequencing depth and limit assay-specific biases. Between about 0.94 and 10 billion PBMCs per donor were obtained by leukapheresis.

Using the deep immunoSEQ assay, TCR CDR3 regions were amplified from genomic DNA by multiplex PCR. Genomic DNA extracted from each cell subset was distributed evenly over all wells of several immunoSEQ 96-well plates, and each plate served as one replicate. Each replicate PCR for unsorted PBMC received roughly 300 ng genomic DNA, equal to 25,000 to 30,000 T cell genomes. Genomic DNA from unsorted PBMC was sequenced over ten immunoSEQ deep assay plates. The purified libraries were quantified using a Qubit 3.0 fluorometer, sized with a Bioanalyzer 2100, and then quantified again using the KAPA Library Quantification kit. Each immunoSEQ 96-well plate was sequenced on its own single-read 150-cycle Illumina NextSeq 550 flow cell. For the original study's pipeline: The immunoSEQ output contained only junctional sequences without quality scores, so filtering could not match that applied to full-length reads. Sequences were annotated with PyIR, a Python wrapper for IgBLAST v1.9, and V/J genes and CDR3 were assigned using IMGT germline references. Reads were removed for weak V/J assignments (E-value above 1e-6), missing CDR3, stop codons, out-of-frame junctions, or ambiguous translated residues. A V3J clonotype was defined by an identical inferred V gene, J gene, and CDR3 amino acid sequence. Percentage overlap between repertoires was calculated by dividing the number of shared unique clonotypes by the size of the smaller repertoire. RTK rarefaction, the Chao1 estimator, and Recon v2.1 estimates of unobserved clonotypes were used to assess repertoire richness. TCRdb retrieved this table from immuneACCESS and kept in-frame rearrangements only. Not all clones are present; in checked studies, unresolved V genes account for under half, and no reason is known for the remainder. That table furnishes V, J and clone size, whereas the DNA furnished D and trimming. The sample table shows approximately 500,000 clones, and approximately 81% are seen once. Approximately 11% of the sample belongs to the ten largest clones.

A word on this clone: Its antigen is unknown. Within one base of it there is no much larger clone, and no base qualities were kept.

Healthy HIV-negative adults with no recently reported acute infections or vaccinations were included as donors. Every donor was a Caucasian adult residing in Nashville, Tennessee, USA. In the unsorted samples, roughly 90 million PBMCs were counted, and genomic DNA was extracted using the QIAamp DNA Blood Mini kit. Blood was obtained by leukapheresis, after which PBMCs were separated by Ficoll-Histopaque density gradient centrifugation and cryopreserved in liquid nitrogen vapor phase. The full study reports these points: Based on pairwise subsampling, the degree of clonotype sharing among donors was expected to be affected by sequencing depth. Sampling was limited to blood, and TCR repertoires in tissue likely differ from TCR repertoires in blood. Because the study included only a small number of donors, the genetic and exposure-history diversity represented was limited.

The specimen sequenced was PBMCs. The source is a woman aged 40-49 years in good health. Some clones in this sample may be carry-over from other donors' samples.

The CDR3 reads as follows: CASSDLSGRGTDTQYF. The sequenced DNA: TGTGCCAGCAGTGACCTAAGCGGGAGGGGCACAGATACGCAGTATTTT. The sequence is built from TRBV6-1 and TRBJ2-3, and 10 junctional nucleotides match TRBD2. Taken from the germline V gene, the CDR1 and CDR2 loops are MNHNS and SASEGT. V and J are trimmed by 3 bases and 1 base, and the gene matches miss 4 bases of the junction. The CDR3 runs 16 residues from the cysteine to the phenylalanine. Only CDR3 DNA remains: 48 bases, in frame from the first base.